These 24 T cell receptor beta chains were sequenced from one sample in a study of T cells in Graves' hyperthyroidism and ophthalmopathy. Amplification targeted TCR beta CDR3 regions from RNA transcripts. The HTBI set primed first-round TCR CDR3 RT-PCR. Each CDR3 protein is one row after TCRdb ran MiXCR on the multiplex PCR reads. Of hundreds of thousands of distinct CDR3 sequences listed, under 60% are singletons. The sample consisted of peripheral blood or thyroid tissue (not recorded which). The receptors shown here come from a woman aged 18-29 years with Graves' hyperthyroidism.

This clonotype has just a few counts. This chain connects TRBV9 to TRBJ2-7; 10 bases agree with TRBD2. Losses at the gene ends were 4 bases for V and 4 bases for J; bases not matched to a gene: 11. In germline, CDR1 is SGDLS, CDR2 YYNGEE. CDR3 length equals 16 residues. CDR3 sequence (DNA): TGTGCCAGCAGCCCCACCCCACTAGCGGGAACATACGAGCAGTACTTC. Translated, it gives CASSPTPLAGTYEQYF.

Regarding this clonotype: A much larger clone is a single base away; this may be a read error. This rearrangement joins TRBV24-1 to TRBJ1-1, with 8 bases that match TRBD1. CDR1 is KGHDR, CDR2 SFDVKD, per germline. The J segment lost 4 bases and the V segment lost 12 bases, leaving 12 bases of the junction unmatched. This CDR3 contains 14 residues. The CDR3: CAAQPRTGTTEAFF. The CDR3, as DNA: TGTGCCGCTCAACCTAGGACAGGGACCACTGAAGCTTTCTTT.

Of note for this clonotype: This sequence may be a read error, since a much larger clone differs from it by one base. The CDR3 here is CSAGQEALETQYF. The CDR3 DNA is TGCAGCGCGGGACAGGAGGCACTGGAGACCCAGTACTTC. The chain employs TRBV29-1 and TRBJ2-5; 8 bases line up with TRBD1. V was clipped by 7 bases and J by 5 bases; unmatched bases: 9. Germline V CDR1 and CDR2: SQVTM, ANQGSEA. The CDR3 sequence is 13 residues long.

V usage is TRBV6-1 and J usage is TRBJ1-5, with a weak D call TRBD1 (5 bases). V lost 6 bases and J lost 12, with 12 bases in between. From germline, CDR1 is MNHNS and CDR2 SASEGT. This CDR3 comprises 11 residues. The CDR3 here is CASSHGGVQHF. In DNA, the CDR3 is TGTGCCAGCAGCCACGGGGGGGTCCAGCATTTT.

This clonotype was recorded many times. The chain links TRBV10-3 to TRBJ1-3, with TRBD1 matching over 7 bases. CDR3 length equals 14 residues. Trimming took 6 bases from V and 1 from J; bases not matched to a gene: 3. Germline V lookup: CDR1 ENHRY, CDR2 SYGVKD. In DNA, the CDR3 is TGTGCCATCAGGGGACAGTCGTCTGGAAACACCATATATTTT. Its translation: CAIRGQSSGNTIYF.

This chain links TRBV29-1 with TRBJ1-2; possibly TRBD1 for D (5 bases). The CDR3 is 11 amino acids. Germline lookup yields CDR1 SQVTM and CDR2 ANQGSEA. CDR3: CRVAGIYGYTF. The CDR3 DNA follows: TGCAGAGTCGCAGGGATCTATGGCTACACCTTC. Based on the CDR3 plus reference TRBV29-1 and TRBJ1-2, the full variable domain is SAVISQKPSRDICQRGTSLTIQCQVDSQVTMMFWYRQQPGQSLTLIATANQGSEATYESGFVIDKFPISRPNLTFSTLTVSNMSPEDSSIYLCRVAGIYGYTFGSGTRLTVV.

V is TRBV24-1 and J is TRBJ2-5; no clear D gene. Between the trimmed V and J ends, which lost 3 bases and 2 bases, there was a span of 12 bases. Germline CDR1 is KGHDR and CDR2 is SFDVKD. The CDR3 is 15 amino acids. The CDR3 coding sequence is TGTGCCACCAGTGATGTACAAGTGGGACAAGAGACCCAGTACTTC. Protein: CATSDVQVGQETQYF.

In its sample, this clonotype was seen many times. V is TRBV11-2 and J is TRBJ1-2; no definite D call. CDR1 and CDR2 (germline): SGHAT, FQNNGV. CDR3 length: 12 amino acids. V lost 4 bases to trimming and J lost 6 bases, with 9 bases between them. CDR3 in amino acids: CASSYRTDGYTF. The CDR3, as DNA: TGTGCCAGCAGCTACCGGACCGATGGCTACACCTTC.

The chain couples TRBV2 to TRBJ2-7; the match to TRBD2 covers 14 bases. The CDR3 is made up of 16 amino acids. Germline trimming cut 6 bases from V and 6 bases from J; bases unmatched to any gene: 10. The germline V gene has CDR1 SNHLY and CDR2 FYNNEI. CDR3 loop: CASSWGLAGESGEQYF. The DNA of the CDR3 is TGTGCCAGCAGCTGGGGACTAGCGGGAGAGAGCGGCGAGCAGTACTTC.

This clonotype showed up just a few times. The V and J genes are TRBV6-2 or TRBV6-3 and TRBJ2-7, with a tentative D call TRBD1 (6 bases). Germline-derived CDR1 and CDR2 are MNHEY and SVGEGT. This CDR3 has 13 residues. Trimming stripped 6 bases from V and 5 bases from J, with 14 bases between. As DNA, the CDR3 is TGTGCCAGCAGAGACAGGCCAACTAACGAGCAGTACTTC. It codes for CASRDRPTNEQYF.

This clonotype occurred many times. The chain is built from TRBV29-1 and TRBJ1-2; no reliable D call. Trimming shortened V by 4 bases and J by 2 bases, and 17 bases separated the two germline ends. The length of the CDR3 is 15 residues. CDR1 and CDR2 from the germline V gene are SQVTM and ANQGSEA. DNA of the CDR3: TGCAGCGTTGTTGTCGGAAACCCGGCCAACTATGGCTACACCTTC. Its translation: CSVVVGNPANYGYTF.

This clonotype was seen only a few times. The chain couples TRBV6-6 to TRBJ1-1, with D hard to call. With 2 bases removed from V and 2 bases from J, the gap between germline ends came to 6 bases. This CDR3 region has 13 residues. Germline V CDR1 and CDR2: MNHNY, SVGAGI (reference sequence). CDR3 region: CASSYTSNTEAFF. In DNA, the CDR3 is TGTGCCAGCAGTTACACATCAAACACTGAAGCTTTCTTT.

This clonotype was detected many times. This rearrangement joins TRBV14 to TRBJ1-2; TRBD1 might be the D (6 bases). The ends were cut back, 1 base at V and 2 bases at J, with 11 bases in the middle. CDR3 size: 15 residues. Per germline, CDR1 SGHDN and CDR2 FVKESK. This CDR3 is CASSQGPTGNYGYTF. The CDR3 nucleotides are TGTGCCAGCAGCCAAGGCCCGACAGGCAACTATGGCTACACCTTC.

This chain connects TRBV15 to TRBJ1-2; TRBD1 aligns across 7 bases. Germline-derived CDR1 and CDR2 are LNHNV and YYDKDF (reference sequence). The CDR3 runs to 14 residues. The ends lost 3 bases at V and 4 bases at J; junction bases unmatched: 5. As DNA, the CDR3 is TGTGCCACCAGCAGCGAAGGGGGCGGCTATGGCTACACCTTC. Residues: CATSSEGGGYGYTF.

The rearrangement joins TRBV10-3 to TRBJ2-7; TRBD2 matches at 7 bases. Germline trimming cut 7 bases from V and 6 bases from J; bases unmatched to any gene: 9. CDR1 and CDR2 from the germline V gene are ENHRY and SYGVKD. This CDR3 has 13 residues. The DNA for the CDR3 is TGTGCCATCAAGCCAGGGAGGGGCTTCGAGCAGTACTTC. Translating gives CAIKPGRGFEQYF.

CDR3 coding DNA: TGCAGTGCGGTACAGGGTGTCAATCAGCCCCAGCATTTT. Translating it yields CSAVQGVNQPQHF. The chain carries TRBV20-1 and TRBJ1-5; tentatively, D is TRBD1 (6 bases). This CDR3 is built from 13 residues. V gave up 6 bases and J gave up 3 bases, with 12 bases separating them. Germline CDR1 and CDR2: DFQATT and SNEGSKA (reference sequence).

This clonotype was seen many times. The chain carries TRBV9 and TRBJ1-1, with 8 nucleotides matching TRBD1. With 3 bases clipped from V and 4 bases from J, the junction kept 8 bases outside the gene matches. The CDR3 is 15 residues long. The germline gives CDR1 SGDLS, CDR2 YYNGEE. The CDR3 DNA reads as TGTGCCAGCAGCGCCATGACAGGGGAGTCCACTGAAGCTTTCTTT. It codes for CASSAMTGESTEAFF.

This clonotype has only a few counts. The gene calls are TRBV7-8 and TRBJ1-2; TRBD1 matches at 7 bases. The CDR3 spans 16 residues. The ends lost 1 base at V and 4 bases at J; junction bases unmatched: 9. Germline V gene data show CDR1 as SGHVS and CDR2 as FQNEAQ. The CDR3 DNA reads TGTGCCAGCAGCTTAGTCCGCGCGACAGGGCCCTATGGCTACACCTTC. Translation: CASSLVRATGPYGYTF.

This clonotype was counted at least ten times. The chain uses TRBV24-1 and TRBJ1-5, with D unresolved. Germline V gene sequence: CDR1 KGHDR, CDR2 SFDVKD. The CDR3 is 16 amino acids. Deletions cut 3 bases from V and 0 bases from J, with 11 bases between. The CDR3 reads CATSDASDYSNQPQHF. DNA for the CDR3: TGTGCCACCAGTGATGCATCGGATTATAGCAATCAGCCCCAGCATTTT.

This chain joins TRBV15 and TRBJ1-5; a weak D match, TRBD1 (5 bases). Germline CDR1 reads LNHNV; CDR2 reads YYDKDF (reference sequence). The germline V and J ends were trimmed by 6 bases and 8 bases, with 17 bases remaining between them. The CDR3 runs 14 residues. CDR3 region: CATRGREDGKPQHF. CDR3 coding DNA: TGTGCCACCAGGGGCAGGGAGGATGGGAAGCCCCAGCATTTT.

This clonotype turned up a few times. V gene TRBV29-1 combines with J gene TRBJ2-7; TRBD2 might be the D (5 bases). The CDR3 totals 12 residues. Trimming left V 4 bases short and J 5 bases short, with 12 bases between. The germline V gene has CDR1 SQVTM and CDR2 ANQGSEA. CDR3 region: CSVALEGNEQYF. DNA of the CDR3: TGCAGCGTTGCACTAGAAGGGAACGAGCAGTACTTC.

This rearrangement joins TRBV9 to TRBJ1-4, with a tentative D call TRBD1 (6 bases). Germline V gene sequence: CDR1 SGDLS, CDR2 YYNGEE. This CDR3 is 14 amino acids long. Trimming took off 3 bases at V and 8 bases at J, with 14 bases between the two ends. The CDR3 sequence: CASSDPWGAEKLFF. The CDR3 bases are TGTGCCAGCAGCGACCCATGGGGGGCGGAAAAACTGTTTTTT.

The CDR3 here is CASSLDGAGARETQYF. The CDR3 coding sequence is TGTGCCAGCAGCTTAGATGGAGCGGGAGCGAGGGAGACCCAGTACTTC. This chain uses TRBV11-3 with TRBJ2-5, with TRBD2 matching over 8 bases. There are 16 residues in the CDR3. CDR1 SGHNT and CDR2 YENEEA come from the germline V gene. The V gene end was trimmed by 0 bases and the J gene end by 5 bases; junction bases not matched to a gene: 8.

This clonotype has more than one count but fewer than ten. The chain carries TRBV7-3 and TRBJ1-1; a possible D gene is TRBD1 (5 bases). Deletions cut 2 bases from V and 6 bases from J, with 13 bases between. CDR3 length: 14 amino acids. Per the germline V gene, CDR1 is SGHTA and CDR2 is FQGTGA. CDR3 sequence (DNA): TGTGCCAGCAGCTTAGAGGGGACGGGGGCTGAAGCTTTCTTT. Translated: CASSLEGTGAEAFF.